This TCR beta chain was profiled in a study of T cell responses to AZD1222 COVID-19 vaccine. Study results and limitations: The study reported that nearly half of spike-specific TCRs target unmutated variant regions.

The germline gives CDR1 SGHTA, CDR2 FQGNSA. V was pared by 1 base and J by 7 bases, with 17 bases between. The CDR3 is made up of 15 amino acids. On this clone: Antigen: not known.

The assay was immunoSEQ multiplex PCR, and TCRdb's table has in-frame clones only and misses some. The data hold more than 70,000 clones, with 91% observed a single time. This chain uses TRBV7-2 with TRBJ2-7, with D unresolved. The source of this sequence is an adult who received the AZD1222 COVID-19 vaccine. The sequenced sample was peripheral blood, obtained 28 days after the second AZD1222 dose. CDR3 in DNA: TGTGCCAGCAGCTTAGGTATCGGCTCATTGGGGGAGCAGTACTTC. This encodes CASSLGIGSLGEQYF.